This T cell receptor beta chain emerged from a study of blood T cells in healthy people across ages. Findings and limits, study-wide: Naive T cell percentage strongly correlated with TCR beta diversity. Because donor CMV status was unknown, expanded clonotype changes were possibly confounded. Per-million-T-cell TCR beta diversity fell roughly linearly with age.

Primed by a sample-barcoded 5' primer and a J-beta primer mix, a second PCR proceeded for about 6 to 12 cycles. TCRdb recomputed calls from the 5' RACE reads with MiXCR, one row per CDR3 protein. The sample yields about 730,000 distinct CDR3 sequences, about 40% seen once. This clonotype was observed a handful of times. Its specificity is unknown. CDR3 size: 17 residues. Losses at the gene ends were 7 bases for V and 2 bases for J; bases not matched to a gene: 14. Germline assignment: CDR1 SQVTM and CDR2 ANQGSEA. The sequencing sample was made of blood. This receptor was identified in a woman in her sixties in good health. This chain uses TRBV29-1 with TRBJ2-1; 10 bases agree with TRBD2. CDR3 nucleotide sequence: TGCAGCGCCGACAGGGGTATCAGCGGGGGGGCCTACAATGAGCAGTTCTTC. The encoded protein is CSADRGISGGAYNEQFF.